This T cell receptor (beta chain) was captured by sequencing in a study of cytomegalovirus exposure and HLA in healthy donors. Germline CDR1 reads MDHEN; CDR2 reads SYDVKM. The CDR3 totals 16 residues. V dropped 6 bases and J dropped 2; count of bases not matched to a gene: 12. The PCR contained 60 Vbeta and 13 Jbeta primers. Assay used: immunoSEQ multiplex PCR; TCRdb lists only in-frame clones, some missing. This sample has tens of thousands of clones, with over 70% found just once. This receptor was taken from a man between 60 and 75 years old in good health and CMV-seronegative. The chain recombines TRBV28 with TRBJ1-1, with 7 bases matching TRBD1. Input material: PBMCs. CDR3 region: CASSPTRTGGNTEAFF. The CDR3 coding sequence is TGTGCCAGCAGCCCCACCCGGACAGGAGGAAACACTGAAGCTTTCTTT.